The rows below give T cell receptor beta chains drawn from one sample of a study of T cell repertoires in cytomegalovirus infection. TCRdb itself ran the reads through MiXCR, one entry per CDR3 protein. The repertoire consists of roughly 300,000 distinct CDR3 sequences, with more than 20% occurring once and the leading ten covering about 15%. The source material was PBMCs. Source of these receptors: a human donor in good health (CMV status not recorded). Some clones in this sample may be carry-over from other donors' samples. The CDR3 runs from the conserved cysteine through the conserved F or W. The D gene is left open where the match is weak. Not all rows give a size; the values are once, few, many and, for expanded clones, a class.

>-|TRBJ1-5|-|TRBV6-1
TGTGCCAGCAGTGAAGCCCCACGGACCATGCCCCAGCATTTT
CASSEAPRTMPQHF
>-|TRBJ1-2|many|TRBV7-6
TGTGCCAGCAGCTTAGGACAGGCCACCTCCTATGGCTACACCTTC
CASSLGQATSYGYTF
>-|TRBJ1-6|few|TRBV28
TGTGCCAGCAGTTTAGGCCCGGTAAGGGGGTCAAAGGGATATAATTCACCCCTCCACTTT
CASSLGPVRGSKGYNSPLHF
>-|TRBJ2-1|-|TRBV12-5
TGTGCTAGTGGTTCCTCCTCCTACAATGAGCAGTTCTTC
CASGSSSYNEQFF
>-|TRBJ1-6|few|TRBV20-1
TGCAGTGCTAGTTACAGGGCACCCGGGCCCCTCCACTTT
CSASYRAPGPLHF
>TRBD1|TRBJ1-1|many|TRBV7-2
TGTGCCAGCAGCTTCGGACAGGGGCAACCTGAAGCTTTCTTT
CASSFGQGQPEAFF
>-|TRBJ1-2|-|TRBV6-5
TGTGCCAGCAGAACCGGAAAGGGCTATGGCTACACCTTC
CASRTGKGYGYTF
>TRBD2|TRBJ2-1|few|TRBV7-7
TGTGCTAGCAGCTTAGGTCTCAGCGGGGGGAACTCCTACAATGAGCAGTTCTTC
CASSLGLSGGNSYNEQFF
>TRBD2|TRBJ2-1|-|TRBV19
TGTGCCAGTAGTATCGGTTGGGCTAGCGGGAAGAAGGATGAGCAGTTCTTC
CASSIGWASGKKDEQFF
>-|TRBJ1-6|few|TRBV19
TGTGCCAGTAGTACCTGGACAGCCAGCAATTCACCCCTCCACTTT
CASSTWTASNSPLHF
>TRBD2|TRBJ2-7|few|TRBV28
TGTGCCAGCAGTATCCTAGCGGGAGAGACCTACGAGCAGTACTTC
CASSILAGETYEQYF
>-|TRBJ1-5|many|TRBV7-2
TGTGCCAGCAGCTTAGCCGGGACTAATCAGCCCCAGCATTTT
CASSLAGTNQPQHF
>-|TRBJ2-3|-|TRBV6-4
TGTGCCAGCAGTCGTACGGGGGCAACGACAGATACGCAGTATTTT
CASSRTGATTDTQYF
>TRBD1|TRBJ2-7|few|TRBV7-2
TGTGCCAGCAGCCACGCCGACAGGGAGTCCTACGAGCAGTACTTC
CASSHADRESYEQYF
>-|TRBJ2-1|-|TRBV20-1
TGCAGTGCTAGAGATCACGGGGGAGCGATTTCCTACAATGAGCAGTTCTTC
CSARDHGGAISYNEQFF
>-|TRBJ2-7|many|TRBV6-1
TGTGCCAGCAGTGCGTATAGGGACTCCACCTACGAGCAGTACTTC
CASSAYRDSTYEQYF
>-|TRBJ1-2|few|TRBV28
TGTGCCAGCAGTTTATACCCTCCGGGCGCACCGACGGCTAACTATGGCTACACCTTC
CASSLYPPGAPTANYGYTF
>-|TRBJ1-2|-|TRBV7-9
TGTGCCAGCAGCTTCCGGGAGCCCCACGTCTTC
CASSFREPHVF
>TRBD1|TRBJ2-4|-|TRBV6-2/TRBV6-3
TGTGCCAGCAGACCGACAGGGGGTTACATTCAGTACTTC
CASRPTGGYIQYF
>-|TRBJ2-3|-|TRBV7-2
TGTGCCAGCAGCCAAGGTATAACAGATACGCAGTATTTT
CASSQGITDTQYF
>TRBD1|TRBJ1-1|few|TRBV28
TGTGCCAGCAGTTACCACGGGGGGCCAGGGGGAACTGAAGCTTTCTTT
CASSYHGGPGGTEAFF
>TRBD1|TRBJ2-3|few|TRBV19
TGTGCCAGTACGGACAGGGGTACAGATACGCAGTATTTT
CASTDRGTDTQYF
>-|TRBJ1-1|-|TRBV7-9
TGTGCCAGCAGCTTATTGGACACTGAAGCTTTCTTT
CASSLLDTEAFF
>TRBD1|TRBJ2-3|-|TRBV5-1
TGCGCCAGCTCGGCGACAGGGACAACAGATACGCAGTATTTT
CASSATGTTDTQYF
>-|TRBJ1-5|many|TRBV7-2
TGTGCCAGCAGCTCCTGGGGCGATCAGCCCCAGCATTTT
CASSSWGDQPQHF
>-|TRBJ1-5|few|TRBV27
TGTGCCAGCAGTCCCGGACAGCGCAATCAGCCCCAGCATTTT
CASSPGQRNQPQHF
>-|TRBJ1-4|few|TRBV12-3/TRBV12-4
TGTGCCAGCACCTCGGACGCAACTAATGAAAAACTGTTTTTT
CASTSDATNEKLFF
>TRBD1|TRBJ2-1|few|TRBV7-3
TGTGCCAGCAGCAAACGGACAGGGGGCTCCTACAATGAGCAGTTCTTC
CASSKRTGGSYNEQFF
>-|TRBJ2-3|many|TRBV7-6
TGTGCCAGCAGCTTAAGTGCGAATGTGGCGGATACGCAGTATTTT
CASSLSANVADTQYF
>-|TRBJ1-1|many|TRBV6-2/TRBV6-3
TGTGCCAGCAGTTACAACCCTGGAGGAACGAACACTGAAGCTTTCTTT
CASSYNPGGTNTEAFF
>TRBD1|TRBJ1-2|few|TRBV6-6
TGTGCCAGCAGTTACTCGGGTAGCGACAGGGGGAATGGCTACACCTTC
CASSYSGSDRGNGYTF
>TRBD2|TRBJ2-5|many|TRBV7-8
TGTGCCAGCAGTCTCCGCGGGAGAGGAGAGACCCAGTACTTC
CASSLRGRGETQYF
>TRBD2|TRBJ2-2|many|TRBV5-4
TGTGCCAGCAGCCCCGTAGCGGGGCAATACACCGGGGAGCTGTTTTTT
CASSPVAGQYTGELFF
>-|TRBJ2-7|many|TRBV7-9
TGTGCCAGCAGCTTGCTGGTGGTTGCCCACGAGCAGTACTTC
CASSLLVVAHEQYF
>-|TRBJ1-1|-|TRBV5-5
TGTGCCAGCAGCTTCCGCCAGCTGAACACTGAAGCTTTCTTT
CASSFRQLNTEAFF
>-|TRBJ2-1|-|TRBV12-3/TRBV12-4
TGTGCCATCGGTTGGACCGTAAATGAGCAGTTCTTC
CAIGWTVNEQFF
>-|TRBJ2-2|many|TRBV7-3
TGTGCCAGCAGCTCAAACCAGGGTGGGACCGGGGAGCTGTTTTTT
CASSSNQGGTGELFF
>-|TRBJ1-1|many|TRBV7-2
TGTGCCAGCAGCTTAGGGCCAGCCCACACTGAAGCTTTCTTT
CASSLGPAHTEAFF
>TRBD1|TRBJ1-1|-|TRBV4-3
TGCGCCAGCAGCCATGGAACGGGACAGGGAAACACTGAAGCTTTCTTT
CASSHGTGQGNTEAFF
>-|TRBJ1-5|-|TRBV6-6
TGTGCCAGCACCCCTGGGGATAGCAATCAGCCCCAGCATTTT
CASTPGDSNQPQHF
>-|TRBJ1-4|-|TRBV6-2/TRBV6-3
TGTGCCAGCAGTTACAACAGGCCTGCAACTAATGAAAAACTGTTTTTT
CASSYNRPATNEKLFF
>TRBD1|TRBJ1-1|-|TRBV6-2/TRBV6-3
TGTGCCAGCAGTTTGGACAGGGTAATAATCACTGAAGCTTTCTTT
CASSLDRVIITEAFF
>-|TRBJ2-5|many|TRBV7-2
TGTGCCAGCGGACCGAGGGGGACTACCAGAGTGGGGACCCAGTACTTC
CASGPRGTTRVGTQYF
>TRBD1|TRBJ1-4|-|TRBV2
TGTGCCAGCACTTTGGTGGGGACAGGGCTTGAAAAACTGTTTTTT
CASTLVGTGLEKLFF
>-|TRBJ2-7|-|TRBV14
TGTGCCAGCAGCCAAGAAGGCGGTAGGGCCTACGAGCAGTACTTC
CASSQEGGRAYEQYF
>-|TRBJ2-1|-|TRBV7-2
TGTGCCGGCAGCTTAGCGGCCAGCACATTCAATGAGCAGTTCTTC
CAGSLAASTFNEQFF
>-|TRBJ1-6|-|TRBV28
TGTGCCAGCAGTTTAGTCCTTTCACCCCTCCACTTT
CASSLVLSPLHF
>-|TRBJ1-1|few|TRBV2
TGTGCCAGCAGTGAAGCGCAACGGCGAAGGGCTTTCTTT
CASSEAQRRRAFF
>-|TRBJ2-5|few|TRBV19
TGTGCCAGCAGTCTGGCTAGTGGGTTCGGGGAGACCCAGTACTTC
CASSLASGFGETQYF
>-|TRBJ1-2|-|TRBV15
TGTGCCACCAGCAGCAGTTTTGGGGGCCCTGGCTACACCTTC
CATSSSFGGPGYTF
>TRBD2|TRBJ2-1|many|TRBV20-1
TGCAGTGCTAGAGAACTAGCGGGGTACAATGAGCAGTTCTTC
CSARELAGYNEQFF
>-|TRBJ2-1|many|TRBV7-9
TGTGCCAGCAGCTTAGAGGGTTTTAGTAGCGAGCAGTTCTTC
CASSLEGFSSEQFF
>-|TRBJ2-3|few|TRBV6-6
TGTGCCAGCAGTCCTTCGGCAGATACGCAGTATTTT
CASSPSADTQYF
>TRBD1|TRBJ2-7|-|TRBV29-1
TGCAGCGTCGCCCTAGGACAGGGGGGATCCTACGAGCAGTACTTC
CSVALGQGGSYEQYF
>-|TRBJ2-3|few|TRBV19
TGTGCCAGTAGTGAGGGGACTCCAGATACGCAGTATTTT
CASSEGTPDTQYF
>-|TRBJ1-1|-|TRBV18
TGTGCCAGCTCACCTGATGAGGGGACGAAATCTTTCTTT
CASSPDEGTKSFF
>-|TRBJ2-7|many|TRBV7-2
TGTGCCAGCAGCTTAGCGCAGGGGGGAGGGCTTGGGGAGCAGTACTTC
CASSLAQGGGLGEQYF